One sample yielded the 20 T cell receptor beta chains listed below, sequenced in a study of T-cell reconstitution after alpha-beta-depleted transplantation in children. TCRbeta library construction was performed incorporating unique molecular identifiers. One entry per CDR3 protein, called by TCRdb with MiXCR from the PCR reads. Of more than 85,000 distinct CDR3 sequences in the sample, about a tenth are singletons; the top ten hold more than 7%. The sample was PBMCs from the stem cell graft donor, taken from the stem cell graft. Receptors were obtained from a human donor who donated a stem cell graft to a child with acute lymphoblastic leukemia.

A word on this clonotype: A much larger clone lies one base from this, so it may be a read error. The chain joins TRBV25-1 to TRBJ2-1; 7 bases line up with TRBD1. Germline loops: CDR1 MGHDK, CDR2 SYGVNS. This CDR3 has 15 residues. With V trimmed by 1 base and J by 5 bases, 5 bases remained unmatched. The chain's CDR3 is CASSESGGGHNEQFF. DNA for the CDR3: TGTGCCAGCAGTGAATCAGGGGGTGGGCACAATGAGCAGTTCTTC. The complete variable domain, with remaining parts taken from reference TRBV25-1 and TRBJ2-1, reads EADIYQTPRYLVIGTGKKITLECSQTMGHDKMYWYQQDPGMELHLIHYSYGVNSTEKGDLSSESTVSRIRTEHFPLTLESARPSHTSQYLCASSESGGGHNEQFFGPGTRLTVL.

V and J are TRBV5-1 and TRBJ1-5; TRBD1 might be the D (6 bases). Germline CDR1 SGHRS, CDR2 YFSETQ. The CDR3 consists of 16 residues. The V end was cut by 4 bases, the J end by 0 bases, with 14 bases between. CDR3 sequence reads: CASSPDRADSNQPQHF. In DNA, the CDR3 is TGCGCCAGCAGCCCGGACAGAGCCGATAGCAATCAGCCCCAGCATTTT. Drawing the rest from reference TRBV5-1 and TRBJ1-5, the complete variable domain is KAGVTQTPRYLIKTRGQQVTLSCSPISGHRSVSWYQQTPGQGLQFLFEYFSETQRNKGNFPGRFSGRQFSNSRSEMNVSTLELGDSALYLCASSPDRADSNQPQHFGDGTRLSIL.

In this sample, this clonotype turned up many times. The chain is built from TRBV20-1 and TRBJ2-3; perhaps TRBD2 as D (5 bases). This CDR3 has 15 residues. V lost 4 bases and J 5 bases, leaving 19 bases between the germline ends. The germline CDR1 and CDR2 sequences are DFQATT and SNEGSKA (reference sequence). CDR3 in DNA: TGCAGTGCTACCCCTATCGAGAGGGCAGGAGATACGCAGTATTTT. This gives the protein CSATPIERAGDTQYF.

The CDR3 loop is CASSSGGTEQPQHF. The CDR3 DNA sequence: TGCGCCAGCAGTTCAGGGGGGACGGAGCAGCCCCAGCATTTT. This chain connects TRBV23-1 to TRBJ1-5; TRBD1 agrees at 7 bases. TRBV23-1 is an ORF; its function is uncertain. V was clipped by 5 bases and J by 7 bases; unmatched bases: 8. The CDR3 length is 14 residues.

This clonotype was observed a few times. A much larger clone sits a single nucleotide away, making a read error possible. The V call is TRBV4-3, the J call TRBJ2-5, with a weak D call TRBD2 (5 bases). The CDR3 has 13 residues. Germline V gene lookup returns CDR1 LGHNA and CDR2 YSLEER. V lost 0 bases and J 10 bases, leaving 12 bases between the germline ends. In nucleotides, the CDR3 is TGCGCCAGCAGCCAAGACGCCGGGAAGGGCCAGTACTTC. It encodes CASSQDAGKGQYF.

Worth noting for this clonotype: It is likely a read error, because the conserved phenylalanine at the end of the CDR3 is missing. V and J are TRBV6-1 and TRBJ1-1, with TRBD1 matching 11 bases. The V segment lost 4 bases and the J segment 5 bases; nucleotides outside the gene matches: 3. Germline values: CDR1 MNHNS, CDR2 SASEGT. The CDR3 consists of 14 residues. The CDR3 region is CASSGGTGGTEAFL. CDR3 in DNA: TGTGCCAGCAGTGGCGGGACAGGGGGGACTGAAGCTTTCTTG.

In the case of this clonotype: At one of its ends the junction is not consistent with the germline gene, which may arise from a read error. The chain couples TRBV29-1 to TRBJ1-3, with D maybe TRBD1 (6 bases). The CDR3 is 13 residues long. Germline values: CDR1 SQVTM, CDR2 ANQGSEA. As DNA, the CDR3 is TGCGGCGTGCTGGGGGGCCGAGGAAACACCATATATTTT. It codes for CGVLGGRGNTIYF.

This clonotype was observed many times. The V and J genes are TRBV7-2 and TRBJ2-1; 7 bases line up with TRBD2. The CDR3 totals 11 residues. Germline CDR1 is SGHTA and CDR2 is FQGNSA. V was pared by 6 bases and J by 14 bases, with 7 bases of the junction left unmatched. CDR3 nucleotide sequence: TGTGCCAGCAGGTCGGGACTAACAGAGTTCTTC. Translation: CASRSGLTEFF.

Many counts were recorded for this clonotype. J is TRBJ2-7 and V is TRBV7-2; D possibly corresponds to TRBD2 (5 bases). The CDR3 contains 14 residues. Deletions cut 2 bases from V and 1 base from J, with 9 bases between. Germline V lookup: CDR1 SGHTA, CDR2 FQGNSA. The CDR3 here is CASSLWSGSYEQYF. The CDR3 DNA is TGTGCCAGCAGCTTATGGTCGGGGTCCTACGAGCAGTACTTC.

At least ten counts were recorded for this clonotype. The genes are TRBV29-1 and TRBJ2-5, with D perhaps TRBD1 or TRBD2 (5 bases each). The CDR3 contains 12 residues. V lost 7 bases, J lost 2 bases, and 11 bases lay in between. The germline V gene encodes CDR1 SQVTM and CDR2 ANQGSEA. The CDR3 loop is CSGDGGQETQYF. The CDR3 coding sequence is TGCAGCGGGGACGGTGGGCAAGAGACCCAGTACTTC.

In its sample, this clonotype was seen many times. The CDR3 nucleotides read TGTGCCAGCAGCTTAACAGCGGGGGGGCTTAACACCGGGGAGCTGTTTTTT. Translation: CASSLTAGGLNTGELFF. The chain uses TRBV7-2 and TRBJ2-2, with 10 nucleotides matching TRBD2. Germline-derived CDR1 and CDR2 are SGHTA and FQGNSA. The V gene end was trimmed by 2 bases and the J gene end by 2 bases; junction bases not matched to a gene: 5. CDR3 length equals 17 residues.

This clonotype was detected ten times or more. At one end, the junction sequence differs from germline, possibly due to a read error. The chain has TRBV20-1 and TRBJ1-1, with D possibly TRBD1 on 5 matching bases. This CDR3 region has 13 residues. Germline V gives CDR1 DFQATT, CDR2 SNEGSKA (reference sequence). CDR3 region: CIATGTLDTEAFF. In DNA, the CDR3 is TGCATTGCTACCGGGACTCTAGATACTGAAGCTTTCTTT.

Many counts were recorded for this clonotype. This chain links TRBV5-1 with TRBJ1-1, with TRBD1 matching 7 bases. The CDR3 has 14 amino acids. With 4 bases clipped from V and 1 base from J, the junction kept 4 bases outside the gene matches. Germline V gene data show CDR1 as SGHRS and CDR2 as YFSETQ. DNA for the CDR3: TGCGCCAGCAGCCCGGACAGGACGAACACTGAAGCTTTCTTT. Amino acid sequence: CASSPDRTNTEAFF. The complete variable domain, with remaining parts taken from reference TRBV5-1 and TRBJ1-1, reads KAGVTQTPRYLIKTRGQQVTLSCSPISGHRSVSWYQQTPGQGLQFLFEYFSETQRNKGNFPGRFSGRQFSNSRSEMNVSTLELGDSALYLCASSPDRTNTEAFFGQGTRLTVV.

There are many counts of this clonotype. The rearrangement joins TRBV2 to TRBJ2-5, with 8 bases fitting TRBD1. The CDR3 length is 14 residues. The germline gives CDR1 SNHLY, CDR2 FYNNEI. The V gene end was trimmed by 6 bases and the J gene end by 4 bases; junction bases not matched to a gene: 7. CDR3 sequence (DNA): TGTGCCAGCAGAAAGTCGACAGGGGTAGAGACCCAGTACTTC. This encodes CASRKSTGVETQYF.

CDR3 coding DNA: TGTGCCAGCATGGCGGGACGGTATGAGCAGTTCTTC. Its protein is CASMAGRYEQFF. The V and J genes are TRBV25-1 and TRBJ2-1; tentative D call: TRBD2 (6 bases). The CDR3 totals 12 residues. Deletions cut 7 bases from V and 8 bases from J, with 12 bases between. Germline assignment: CDR1 MGHDK and CDR2 SYGVNS.

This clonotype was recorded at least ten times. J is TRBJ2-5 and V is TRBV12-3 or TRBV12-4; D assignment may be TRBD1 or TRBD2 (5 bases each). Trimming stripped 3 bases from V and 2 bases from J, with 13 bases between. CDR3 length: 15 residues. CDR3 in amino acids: CASSFLPGPQETQYF. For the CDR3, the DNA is TGTGCCAGCAGTTTCCTCCCGGGACCACAAGAGACCCAGTACTTC.

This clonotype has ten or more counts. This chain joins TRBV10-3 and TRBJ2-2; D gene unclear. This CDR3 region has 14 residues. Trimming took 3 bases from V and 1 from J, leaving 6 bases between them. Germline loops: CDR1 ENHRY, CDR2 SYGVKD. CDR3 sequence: CAISDRRNTGELFF. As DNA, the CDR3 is TGTGCCATCAGTGATAGACGGAACACCGGGGAGCTGTTTTTT.

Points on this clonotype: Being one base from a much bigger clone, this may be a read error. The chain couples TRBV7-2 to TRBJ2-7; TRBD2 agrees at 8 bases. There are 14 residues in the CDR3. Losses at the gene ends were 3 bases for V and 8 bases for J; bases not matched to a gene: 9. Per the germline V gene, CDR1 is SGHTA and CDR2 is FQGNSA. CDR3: CASSFPGGEYKQYF. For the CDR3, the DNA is TGTGCCAGCAGCTTCCCCGGGGGGGAGTACAAGCAGTACTTC.

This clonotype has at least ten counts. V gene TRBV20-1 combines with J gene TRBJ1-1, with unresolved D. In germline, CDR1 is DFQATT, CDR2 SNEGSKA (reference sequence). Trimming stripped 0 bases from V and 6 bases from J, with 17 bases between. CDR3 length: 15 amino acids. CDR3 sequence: CSARDILEDMAEAFF. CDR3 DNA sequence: TGCAGTGCTAGAGATATCCTGGAGGATATGGCTGAAGCTTTCTTT.

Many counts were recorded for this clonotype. The CDR3 bases are TGCGCCAGCAGCCAAGAGCCGGGACGGGTAATAGAAAACACCATATATTTT. Translating it yields CASSQEPGRVIENTIYF. The rearrangement links TRBV4-3 to TRBJ1-3; the D gene is possibly TRBD1 (5 bases). CDR1 LGHNA and CDR2 YSLEER come from the germline V gene. The CDR3 is 17 residues long. The germline V and J ends were trimmed by 0 bases and 6 bases, with 18 bases remaining between them.